These 22 T cell receptor beta chains were sequenced from one sample in a study of cytomegalovirus exposure and HLA in healthy donors (dated by TCRdb to 2015 to 2018). The library was made by the immunoSEQ multiplex PCR assay. For the multiplex PCR, a mixture combining 60 forward primers for TCR Vbeta segments and 13 reverse primers for TCR Jbeta segments was used. The source is immuneACCESS, and TCRdb retained only in-frame sequences with V and J called. Part of the clones is not carried over; for the studies checked, unresolved V genes explain less than half of this, and the remainder is unexplained. The table for this sample lists approximately 89,000 clones; around 77% of them were counted only once. The ten most abundant clones make up less than 4.5% of the sample. The specimen sequenced was PBMCs. The receptors stem from a man aged 30 to 45 in good health and CMV-seronegative.

This sequence joins TRBV25-1 and TRBJ2-5; a weak D match, TRBD2 (6 bases). The DNA end is a closer match to TRBJ2-7, so the J assignment may be wrong. Germline lookup yields CDR1 MGHDK and CDR2 SYGVNS. The length of the CDR3 is 18 residues. The CDR3 loop reads CARPPLYPAGRHTYEQYF. The CDR3 DNA is TGTGCCAGGCCACCCCTCTATCCAGCGGGTCGCCATACCTACGAGCAGTACTTC.

The V gene is TRBV4-3, the J gene TRBJ1-1; 8 bases map to TRBD1. CDR3 length: 13 amino acids. J lost 4 bases, V lost 6 bases, and 4 bases had no gene match. Germline CDR1 and CDR2: LGHNA and YSLEER. CDR3 amino acids: CASSLDRGTEAFF. The DNA of the CDR3 is TGCGCCAGCAGTTTAGACAGGGGCACTGAAGCTTTCTTT.

In DNA form, the CDR3 reads TGCGCCAGCAGCCAACAAGAGACCCAGTACTTC. Encoded protein: CASSQQETQYF. The chain has TRBV5-1 and TRBJ2-5; D uncertain. The germline V gene encodes CDR1 SGHRS and CDR2 YFSETQ. The V and J ends lost 4 bases and 2 bases respectively, with 3 bases between them. This CDR3 comprises 11 residues.

This clone was recorded only once. V is TRBV9 and J is TRBJ1-4; 10 bases line up with TRBD1. Germline V gene sequence: CDR1 SGDLS, CDR2 YYNGEE. The CDR3 has 15 residues. J was trimmed by 7 bases and V by 0 bases; bases with no gene match: 3. The CDR3 protein is CASSVGGQGSEKLFF. As DNA, the CDR3 is TGTGCCAGCAGCGTAGGGGGACAGGGGAGTGAAAAACTGTTTTTT.

This sequence joins TRBV4-2 and TRBJ2-1; 10 bases line up with TRBD2. Germline trimming cut 2 bases from V and 2 bases from J; bases unmatched to any gene: 3. The length of the CDR3 is 16 residues. The germline V gene has CDR1 LGHNA and CDR2 YNFKEQ. Here the CDR3 reads CASSQSAGGPYNEQFF. CDR3 DNA: TGTGCCAGCAGCCAATCAGCGGGAGGGCCCTACAATGAGCAGTTCTTC.

This clone came up a few times. The rearrangement uses TRBV6-5 and TRBJ1-1, with unresolved D. The germline V gene encodes CDR1 MNHEY and CDR2 SVGAGI. The ends were cut back, 0 bases at V and 6 bases at J, with 11 bases in the middle. The CDR3 totals 14 residues. The CDR3 loop reads CASSYSGRLAEAFF. DNA of the CDR3: TGTGCCAGCAGTTACTCTGGCAGATTGGCTGAAGCTTTCTTT.

The gene calls are TRBV5-8 and TRBJ2-1; TRBD2 agrees at 12 bases. The CDR3 covers 20 residues. CDR1 SGHTS and CDR2 YDEGEE come from the germline V gene. Losses at the gene ends were 4 bases for V and 9 bases for J; bases not matched to a gene: 23. CDR3 region: CASSGRGPGTSGFTGGEQFF. CDR3 in DNA: TGTGCCAGCAGCGGTCGGGGTCCTGGGACTAGCGGGTTCACAGGAGGTGAGCAGTTCTTC.

The rearrangement joins TRBV9 to TRBJ1-3; 10 bases align to TRBD1. The CDR3 extends over 16 amino acids. J gave up 0 bases and V 8 bases, and 8 bases lay outside the gene matches. Germline assignment: CDR1 SGDLS and CDR2 YYNGEE. CDR3 amino acids: CASSGTGVHSGNTIYF. In nucleotides, the CDR3 is TGTGCCAGTTCCGGGACAGGGGTTCACTCTGGAAACACCATATATTTT. The variable domain in full, with the rest retrieved from reference TRBV9 and TRBJ1-3, is DSGVTQTPKHLITATGQRVTLRCSPRSGDLSVYWYQQSLDQGLQFLIQYYNGEERAKGNILERFSAQQFPDLHSELNLSSLELGDSALYFCASSGTGVHSGNTIYFGEGSWLTVV.

This rearrangement joins TRBV6-1 to TRBJ1-1, with D perhaps matching TRBD1 (5 bases). Trimming removed 5 bases at V and 1 base at J, with 14 bases between. The CDR3 runs 15 residues. Germline loops: CDR1 MNHNS, CDR2 SASEGT. CDR3 region: CASSPRWQGNTEAFF. Written as DNA, the CDR3 is TGTGCCAGCAGTCCCCGTTGGCAGGGGAACACTGAAGCTTTCTTT.

The rearrangement joins TRBV29-1 to TRBJ1-2, with 10 nucleotides matching TRBD1. Germline V lookup: CDR1 SQVTM, CDR2 ANQGSEA. CDR3 size: 16 residues. J lost 5 bases, V lost 6 bases, and 15 bases had no gene match. The CDR3 coding sequence is TGCAGCGTCGCCAGACAGGGGGCCTCCCCTCCTTATGGCTACACCTTC. This sequence encodes CSVARQGASPPYGYTF.

This chain connects TRBV28 to TRBJ1-5; TRBD1 matches at 8 bases. The germline gives CDR1 MDHEN, CDR2 SYDVKM. The CDR3 has 15 amino acids. J lost 2 bases, V lost 8 bases, and 8 bases had no gene match. The CDR3 DNA is TGTGCCAGCCACGTCCCGGGACAGGGCAATCAGCCCCAGCATTTT. Its translation is CASHVPGQGNQPQHF.

The CDR3 nucleotides read TGCGCCAGCAGGTCTTCAGGGTTGGGGATCACTGAAGCTTTCTTT. Translating it yields CASRSSGLGITEAFF. V usage is TRBV5-1 and J usage is TRBJ1-1; possibly TRBD1 for D (5 bases). CDR1 SGHRS and CDR2 YFSETQ come from the germline V gene. The CDR3 loop spans 15 amino acids. Trimming stripped 5 bases from V and 4 bases from J, with 18 bases between.

J is TRBJ1-5 and V is TRBV7-2; tentatively, D is TRBD1 (6 bases). Germline V lookup: CDR1 SGHTA, CDR2 FQGNSA. Trimming removed 3 bases from V and 4 bases from J, with 10 bases in between. The CDR3 runs 14 residues. The CDR3 loop reads CASSFGQINQPQHF. In nucleotides, the CDR3 is TGTGCCAGCAGCTTCGGACAGATTAATCAGCCCCAGCATTTT.

V usage is TRBV29-1 and J usage is TRBJ1-1; 8 bases are shared with TRBD1. After removal of 7 bases from V and 1 base from J, the junction contained 5 bases not matched to a gene. The CDR3 length is 13 residues. CDR1 and CDR2 (germline): SQVTM, ANQGSEA. The chain's CDR3 is CSAPDRGNTEAFF. CDR3 coding DNA: TGCAGCGCCCCCGACAGGGGGAACACTGAAGCTTTCTTT. The full variable domain, in which reference TRBV29-1 and TRBJ1-1 provide the parts outside the CDR3, is SAVISQKPSRDICQRGTSLTIQCQVDSQVTMMFWYRQQPGQSLTLIATANQGSEATYESGFVIDKFPISRPNLTFSTLTVSNMSPEDSSIYLCSAPDRGNTEAFFGQGTRLTVV.

This chain uses TRBV27 with TRBJ2-3; TRBD2 matches 7 bases. Germline V lookup: CDR1 MNHEY, CDR2 SMNVEV (reference sequence). The V and J ends lost 3 bases and 4 bases, in that order; junction bases with no gene match: 7. The CDR3 covers 15 residues. The CDR3 is CASSLFGGSADTQYF. The CDR3 DNA reads TGTGCCAGCAGTTTGTTTGGCGGGAGTGCAGATACGCAGTATTTT.

This clone was recorded a few times. CDR3 coding DNA: TGTGCCAGCAGCTCAATGGACGGGGGTCTCTACGAGCAGTACTTC. It yields the protein CASSSMDGGLYEQYF. The V and J genes are TRBV7-9 and TRBJ2-7; weak D call: TRBD2 (6 bases). Per the germline V gene, CDR1 is SEHNR and CDR2 is FQNEAQ (reference sequence). Trimming removed 4 bases from V and 3 bases from J, with 16 bases in between. The CDR3 length is 15 residues.

V usage is TRBV9 and J usage is TRBJ1-2; 9 bases are shared with TRBD1. V was pared by 0 bases and J by 2 bases, with 8 bases of the junction left unmatched. The CDR3 is 17 amino acids. Germline V gene sequence: CDR1 SGDLS, CDR2 YYNGEE. The CDR3 bases are TGTGCCAGCAGCGTAGGGGGACAGGGAGTGGTAAACTATGGCTACACCTTC. Its translation: CASSVGGQGVVNYGYTF.

This rearrangement joins TRBV7-9 to TRBJ1-2; TRBD1 matches 11 bases. The CDR3 has 14 residues. With V trimmed by 6 bases and J by 2 bases, 2 bases remained unmatched. Germline-derived CDR1 and CDR2 are SEHNR and FQNEAQ (reference sequence). CDR3: CASRGQGENYGYTF. The CDR3, as DNA: TGTGCCAGCAGGGGACAGGGGGAGAACTATGGCTACACCTTC.

The chain employs TRBV5-5 and TRBJ2-6; D is possibly TRBD1 (5 bases). V was pared by 4 bases and J by 0 bases, with 8 bases between. Germline CDR1 SGHKS, CDR2 YYEKEE (reference sequence). The CDR3 is made up of 15 amino acids. The CDR3 protein is CASSRTRSGANVLTF. The CDR3 region has the DNA TGTGCCAGCAGCCGGACACGCTCTGGGGCCAACGTCCTGACTTTC.

The V gene is TRBV7-9, the J gene TRBJ1-1; D uncertain. The germline V gene has CDR1 SEHNR and CDR2 FQNEAQ (reference sequence). V shed 0 bases and J shed 7 bases, with 9 bases lying between them. This CDR3 contains 13 residues. CDR3 sequence (DNA): TGTGCCAGCAGCTTAGCGCGGGCAGGTGAAGCTTTCTTT. Amino acids: CASSLARAGEAFF.

The chain employs TRBV27 and TRBJ2-4, with TRBD2 matching 7 bases. The CDR3 is 14 amino acids. The J segment lost 9 bases and the V segment lost 5 bases, leaving 10 bases of the junction unmatched. Germline V gene data show CDR1 as MNHEY and CDR2 as SMNVEV (reference sequence). In DNA form, the CDR3 reads TGTGCCAGCAGTCTAACGGGACTACGGGTCATTCAGTACTTC. It encodes CASSLTGLRVIQYF.

V is TRBV28 and J is TRBJ1-1; 9 positions agree with TRBD1. This CDR3 is built from 14 residues. Trimming removed 6 bases from V and 3 bases from J; junction bases left unmatched: 5. Per the germline V gene, CDR1 is MDHEN and CDR2 is SYDVKM. The CDR3 spells CASRGTGWDTEAFF. The CDR3 DNA reads as TGTGCCAGCAGGGGGACAGGGTGGGACACTGAAGCTTTCTTT.